The 11 T cell receptor beta chains below come from one sample, sequenced in a study of molecular identifiers for immune sequencing clone quantification. TCRdb reanalysed the PCR reads using MiXCR and keeps one entry per CDR3 protein. The sample records around 470,000 distinct CDR3 sequences, around 23% being singletons. Specimen: naive CD8+ T cells from blood, with Jurkat cell RNA spiked in. Described subset: FACS-sorted CD8+CD4-CCR7+CD45RA+ naive T cells. These receptors were obtained from a human donor in good health. Some libraries in this study had Jurkat cell RNA spiked in.

This sequence joins TRBV27 and TRBJ2-7, with a tentative D call TRBD1 (6 bases). CDR1 is MNHEY, CDR2 SMNVEV, per germline (reference sequence). The CDR3 is 12 residues long. V was trimmed by 3 bases and J by 6 bases, leaving 9 bases between them. CDR3: CASSFPRGEQYF. The CDR3 nucleotides read TGTGCCAGCAGTTTTCCCAGGGGCGAGCAGTACTTC.

This chain links TRBV7-3 with TRBJ1-1; D is possibly TRBD1 (6 bases). Germline-derived CDR1 and CDR2 are SGHTA and FQGTGA. The CDR3 covers 13 residues. Deletions cut 3 bases from V and 7 bases from J, with 12 bases between. CDR3 DNA: TGTGCCAGCAGCTTTCCCGAGGACAGTGAAGCTTTCTTT. This encodes CASSFPEDSEAFF.

This sequence joins TRBV27 and TRBJ2-5, with D maybe TRBD2 (5 bases). This CDR3 is built from 15 residues. Germline V gives CDR1 MNHEY, CDR2 SMNVEV (reference sequence). V dropped 6 bases and J dropped 5 bases, with 19 bases sitting between them. CDR3 region: CASRSMGRWEETQYF. The CDR3, as DNA: TGTGCCAGCAGGAGTATGGGGAGATGGGAGGAGACCCAGTACTTC.

This clonotype occurred many times. V usage is TRBV14 and J usage is TRBJ2-1, with 12 bases matching TRBD2. Germline V gives CDR1 SGHDN, CDR2 FVKESK. The ends lost 1 base at V and 9 bases at J; junction bases unmatched: 7. This CDR3 is 16 amino acids long. In DNA form, the CDR3 reads TGTGCCAGCAGCCAAGGTCCGCTAGCGGGAGGGCGTGAGCAGTTCTTC. Translation: CASSQGPLAGGREQFF.

This clonotype was detected a few times. V and J are TRBV4-1 and TRBJ2-5, with TRBD2 matching over 10 bases. J lost 1 base, V lost 0 bases, and 14 bases had no gene match. Germline loops: CDR1 MGHRA, CDR2 YSYEKL. The length of the CDR3 is 20 residues. The CDR3: CASSQDVVGTSVGPQETQYF. CDR3 nucleotides: TGCGCCAGCAGCCAAGACGTCGTCGGGACTAGCGTTGGACCCCAAGAGACCCAGTACTTC.

V usage is TRBV12-3 or TRBV12-4 and J usage is TRBJ1-2; D may be TRBD1 (5 bases). V gave up 3 bases and J gave up 7 bases, with 12 bases separating them. The CDR3 covers 13 residues. CDR3 residues: CASSFGGEVGYTF. DNA for the CDR3: TGTGCCAGCAGTTTCGGGGGAGAGGTTGGCTACACCTTC.

This clonotype was recorded at least ten times. The chain has TRBV7-8 and TRBJ1-1; D is uncertain. Trimming removed 7 bases from V and 1 base from J, with 13 bases in between. The germline V gene has CDR1 SGHVS and CDR2 FQNEAQ. The CDR3 consists of 14 residues. The CDR3 coding sequence is TGTGCCAGCAAAGGGAGGGAGGCGAACACTGAAGCTTTCTTT. It encodes CASKGREANTEAFF.

The chain employs TRBV5-4 and TRBJ2-3; 12 nucleotides match TRBD1. The CDR3 contains 19 residues. From germline, CDR1 is SGHNT and CDR2 YYREEE (reference sequence). The junction had 15 bases not matched to a gene; V was cut back by 4 bases and J by 3 bases. In DNA, the CDR3 is TGTGCCAGCAGCAGACCGGGACAGGGGGCGTCGGTTGGAACAGATACGCAGTATTTT. Translated: CASSRPGQGASVGTDTQYF.

This clonotype has only a few counts. This chain's CDR3 is CAWMMGTRAGELFF. CDR3 nucleotide sequence: TGTGCCTGGATGATGGGGACTCGGGCCGGGGAGCTGTTTTTT. The chain has TRBV30 and TRBJ2-2, with D possibly being TRBD2 (6 bases). V was shortened by 4 bases and J by 6 bases, with 15 bases between the two germline ends. The CDR3 is 14 residues long. Germline CDR1 is GTSNPN and CDR2 is SVGIG (reference sequence).

The chain joins TRBV14 to TRBJ2-7; D gene uncertain. The germline V and J ends were trimmed by 4 bases and 7 bases, with 11 bases remaining between them. The length of the CDR3 is 12 residues. CDR1 and CDR2 (germline): SGHDN, FVKESK. CDR3 sequence: CASSRISWEQYF. The CDR3 bases are TGTGCCAGCAGCCGCATATCTTGGGAGCAGTACTTC.

This rearrangement joins TRBV27 to TRBJ2-2; 10 positions agree with TRBD1. The CDR3 extends over 16 amino acids. V trimming: 2 bases; J trimming: 4 bases; junction bases outside the gene matches: 4. CDR1 is MNHEY and CDR2 is SMNVEV in the germline V gene (reference sequence). The CDR3 DNA is TGTGCCAGCAGTTTACGGGACAGGGGAGGCACCGGGGAGCTGTTTTTT. It is translated as CASSLRDRGGTGELFF.